These 21 T cell receptor beta chains were sequenced from one sample in a study of human T cells and chemical hapten exposure. One entry per CDR3 protein, called by TCRdb with MiXCR from the RACE reads. The repertoire holds under 45,000 distinct CDR3 sequences, around 5.5% seen once, with 9.5% to 15% in the top ten. Indicated time point: healthy volunteer bleed at 6 weeks. Sequencing started from total RNA isolated from unfractionated whole blood. Sample: whole blood. Every receptor here comes from a human donor in good health. Some clones in this sample may be carry-over from other donors' samples.

At least ten counts were recorded for this clonotype. This sequence joins TRBV6-1 and TRBJ2-5; TRBD1 aligns across 8 bases. V was pared by 0 bases and J by 4 bases, with 4 bases of the junction left unmatched. CDR1 is MNHNS, CDR2 SASEGT, per germline. The CDR3 loop spans 15 amino acids. The CDR3 DNA reads as TGTGCCAGCAGTGAAGCGGGACAGGACCCAGAGACCCAGTACTTC. Translated, it gives CASSEAGQDPETQYF.

The sample holds many counts of this clonotype. The rearrangement joins TRBV28 to TRBJ2-3; D may match TRBD1 or TRBD2 (6 bases each). The CDR3 is made up of 12 amino acids. Germline CDR1 is MDHEN and CDR2 is SYDVKM. V was clipped by 4 bases and J by 13 bases, with 15 bases between them. The CDR3 spells CASSSLGGQKYF. Here the CDR3 DNA reads TGTGCCAGCAGTTCCTTGGGGGGCCAGAAGTATTTT.

The sample holds many counts of this clonotype. This chain joins TRBV28 and TRBJ2-5, with D unresolved. The germline gives CDR1 MDHEN, CDR2 SYDVKM. The CDR3 covers 14 residues. Trimming took off 2 bases at V and 1 base at J, with 8 bases between the two ends. The CDR3 loop is CASSLGQSQETQYF. Written as DNA, the CDR3 is TGTGCCAGCAGTTTAGGGCAGTCCCAAGAGACCCAGTACTTC.

This clonotype was seen many times. The V call is TRBV5-1, the J call TRBJ1-1; a possible D gene is TRBD1 (5 bases). V was shortened by 2 bases and J by 1 base, with 15 bases between the two germline ends. Per the germline V gene, CDR1 is SGHRS and CDR2 is YFSETQ. This CDR3 is 16 amino acids long. Here the CDR3 DNA reads TGCGCCAGCAGCTTAGGGACGGTTGCGTCGAACACTGAAGCTTTCTTT. Its translation: CASSLGTVASNTEAFF.

There are a few counts of this clonotype. The chain employs TRBV5-4 and TRBJ2-3; 9 nucleotides agree with TRBD2. In germline, CDR1 is SGHNT, CDR2 YYREEE (reference sequence). There are 15 residues in the CDR3. The V and J ends lost 1 base and 1 base, in that order; junction bases with no gene match: 1. The CDR3 is CASSLRLAGTDTQYF. CDR3 in DNA: TGTGCCAGCAGCTTGAGACTAGCGGGCACAGATACGCAGTATTTT.

CDR3 coding DNA: TGTGCCAGCAGTTGGGGGAGAGGGACAGGAGTTAATGAAAAACTGTTTTTT. This gives the protein CASSWGRGTGVNEKLFF. This chain joins TRBV12-3 or TRBV12-4 and TRBJ1-4; 8 bases match TRBD1. The CDR3 is made up of 17 amino acids. The ends lost 4 bases at V and 4 bases at J; junction bases unmatched: 11.

This clonotype was seen many times. The chain carries TRBV6-2 or TRBV6-3 and TRBJ2-2; 10 bases align to TRBD2. This CDR3 has 19 amino acids. V was clipped by 2 bases and J by 0 bases; unmatched bases: 9. Germline V gene sequence: CDR1 MNHEY, CDR2 SVGEGT. CDR3 residues: CASSYELSGGSANTGELFF. CDR3 sequence (DNA): TGTGCCAGCAGTTACGAGCTTAGCGGGGGGTCAGCGAACACCGGGGAGCTGTTTTTT.

Ten or more counts support this clonotype. V and J are TRBV7-2 and TRBJ1-1; 8 bases fit TRBD1. Germline V gene sequence: CDR1 SGHTA, CDR2 FQGNSA. The V segment lost 4 bases and the J segment 1 base; nucleotides outside the gene matches: 2. The CDR3 has 14 amino acids. The CDR3 reads CASSSGGANTEAFF. CDR3 DNA: TGTGCCAGCAGCTCAGGGGGCGCGAACACTGAAGCTTTCTTT. Supplemented by reference TRBV7-2 and TRBJ1-1, the full variable domain reads GAGVSQSPSNKVTEKGKDVELRCDPISGHTALYWYRQSLGQGLEFLIYFQGNSAPDKSGLPSDRFSAERTGGSVSTLTIQRTQQEDSAVYLCASSSGGANTEAFFGQGTRLTVV.

In this sample, this clonotype turned up many times. CDR3 coding DNA: TGTGCCAGCAGTGGGGACGGAGGACATGAAAAACTGTTTTTT. Translated: CASSGDGGHEKLFF. This chain connects TRBV6-5 to TRBJ1-4, with D maybe TRBD1 (5 bases). The CDR3 length is 14 residues. V lost 5 bases and J 6 bases, leaving 13 bases between the germline ends. Germline V gives CDR1 MNHEY, CDR2 SVGAGI.

This clonotype was detected many times. This chain uses TRBV6-2 or TRBV6-3 with TRBJ2-1; D may be TRBD2 (7 bases). Trimming took 11 bases from V and 0 from J, leaving 14 bases between them. In germline, CDR1 is MNHEY, CDR2 SVGEGT. The CDR3 spans 14 residues. CDR3 sequence (DNA): TGTGCCGCCGAGGGGGGGGGCTCCTACAATGAGCAGTTCTTC. It encodes CAAEGGGSYNEQFF.

This clonotype appeared many times. The CDR3 loop is CASSLRLAGRYNEQFF. Written as DNA, the CDR3 is TGTGCCAGCAGTTTACGTCTAGCGGGTAGATACAATGAGCAGTTCTTC. The chain links TRBV12-3 or TRBV12-4 to TRBJ2-1, with TRBD2 matching over 8 bases. Germline trimming cut 2 bases from V and 4 bases from J; bases unmatched to any gene: 7. The CDR3 loop spans 16 amino acids.

This clonotype was seen repeatedly, ten times or more. The CDR3 is CASSPAGGLSYEQYF. CDR3 sequence (DNA): TGTGCCAGCAGTCCAGCTGGAGGCCTCTCCTACGAGCAGTACTTC. The rearrangement uses TRBV27 and TRBJ2-7; a possible D gene is TRBD2 (5 bases). CDR1 and CDR2 (germline): MNHEY, SMNVEV (reference sequence). Between the trimmed V and J ends, which lost 5 bases and 0 bases, there was a span of 14 bases. CDR3 length equals 15 residues.

This clonotype was detected a few times. This sequence joins TRBV6-5 and TRBJ1-4, with TRBD1 matching 7 bases. CDR1 MNHEY and CDR2 SVGAGI come from the germline V gene. The trim removed 6 bases at V and 5 bases at J, leaving 6 bases unmatched. The CDR3 has 14 residues. For the CDR3, the DNA is TGTGCCAGCAGCCGGGACAGACTGAATGAAAAACTGTTTTTT. Protein: CASSRDRLNEKLFF.

This clonotype was picked up many times. This chain uses TRBV6-5 with TRBJ2-5; possibly TRBD2 for D (6 bases). The V end was cut by 0 bases, the J end by 3 bases, with 8 bases between. This CDR3 is 14 amino acids long. Germline lookup yields CDR1 MNHEY and CDR2 SVGAGI. This chain's CDR3 is CASSYSGGEETQYF. DNA for the CDR3: TGTGCCAGCAGTTACTCGGGGGGTGAAGAGACCCAGTACTTC.

The table lists this clonotype with many counts. V is TRBV20-1 and J is TRBJ2-3; 11 bases are shared with TRBD2. V shed 6 bases and J 1 base; nucleotides not matched to a gene: 3. Germline V gene data show CDR1 as DFQATT and CDR2 as SNEGSKA (reference sequence). The CDR3 extends over 14 amino acids. The CDR3 coding sequence is TGCAGTGCGAAGGGACTAGCGGGCACAGATACGCAGTATTTT. This gives the protein CSAKGLAGTDTQYF.

Note on this clonotype: With a much larger clone just one base away, this may be a read error. This chain uses TRBV3-1 with TRBJ2-7; D gene ambiguous. Trimming cost V 0 bases and J 3 bases, with 18 bases left between them. This CDR3 has 17 residues. CDR1 and CDR2 from the germline V gene are LGHDT and YNNKEL (reference sequence). The CDR3 DNA is TGTGCCAGCAGCCAAGATATGGTAGTGAGAGGAGTCTACGAGCAGTACTTC. Protein product: CASSQDMVVRGVYEQYF.

There are many counts of this clonotype. The V gene is TRBV3-1, the J gene TRBJ2-3; D unresolved. Trimming removed 1 base from V and 8 bases from J, with 19 bases in between. The CDR3 has 16 amino acids. Germline V gene data show CDR1 as LGHDT and CDR2 as YNNKEL (reference sequence). The CDR3 protein is CASSQVLQFMASTQYF. The CDR3 DNA sequence: TGTGCCAGCAGCCAAGTCCTCCAGTTTATGGCGTCTACGCAGTATTTT.

In this sample, this clonotype turned up many times. The V call is TRBV29-1, the J call TRBJ2-3; D not certain. This CDR3 region has 11 residues. CDR1 is SQVTM and CDR2 is ANQGSEA in the germline V gene. The V end was cut by 4 bases, the J end by 1 base, with 3 bases between. The CDR3 region has the DNA TGCAGCGTTGGAGGCACAGATACGCAGTATTTT. Its translation: CSVGGTDTQYF.

This clonotype was observed at least ten times. This chain uses TRBV6-4 with TRBJ2-3; D gene ambiguous. Germline CDR1 reads MRHNA; CDR2 reads SNTAGT. Trimming removed 3 bases at V and 2 bases at J, with 6 bases between. The CDR3 is 13 amino acids. CDR3 nucleotide sequence: TGTGCCAGCAGTGAATCAGCCACAGATACGCAGTATTTT. The encoded protein is CASSESATDTQYF.

V is TRBV20-1 and J is TRBJ2-3; 14 bases fit TRBD2. Germline CDR1 reads DFQATT; CDR2 reads SNEGSKA (reference sequence). J was trimmed by 4 bases and V by 3 bases; bases with no gene match: 3. The CDR3 has 15 residues. CDR3 region: CSASRTSGRSDTQYF. CDR3 in DNA: TGCAGTGCTAGTAGGACTAGCGGGAGGTCAGATACGCAGTATTTT.

This clonotype came up many times. The chain recombines TRBV29-1 with TRBJ1-1; the match to TRBD1 covers 8 bases. The CDR3 consists of 12 residues. The V and J ends lost 7 bases and 5 bases, in that order; junction bases with no gene match: 6. The germline gives CDR1 SQVTM, CDR2 ANQGSEA. The DNA for the CDR3 is TGCAGCGCAGGACAGGGTCGGACTGAAGCTTTCTTT. Translation gives CSAGQGRTEAFF.